Below, one T cell receptor beta chain is given with its context. Its antigen is currently unknown. This entry comes from a study of beta chain features in type 1 diabetes. V lost 8 bases and J 1 base, leaving 13 bases between the germline ends. The CDR3 loop spans 14 amino acids. CDR1 and CDR2 from the germline V gene are SNHLY and FYNNEI. Expressed TCRB transcripts were sequenced, since all the RNA that had been isolated was reverse transcribed. Repertoires were generated with immunoSEQ multiplex PCR, while TCRdb's copy carries only in-frame clones and drops some. The profile shows about 700,000 clones, about an eighth of them singletons. General observations from the study: Moderate yet significant TCRB CDR3 shortening was seen in Type 1 diabetes patients in all four CD4+ subsets.

The receptor comes from a man aged 18 to 29 with type 1 diabetes. Sequenced input: naive CD4+ T cells from blood. V is TRBV2 and J is TRBJ2-3, with a tentative D call TRBD1 (5 bases). CDR3 protein: CASSMLQGTDTQYF. The CDR3 nucleotides are TGTGCCAGCTCAATGTTACAGGGCACAGATACGCAGTATTTT.